The entry that follows covers one TCR beta chain sequence. Its antigen is currently unknown. Per the germline V gene, CDR1 is SQVTM and CDR2 is ANQGSEA. The J segment lost 3 bases and the V segment lost 6 bases, leaving 11 bases of the junction unmatched. The CDR3 runs 15 residues. The data belong to a study of cytomegalovirus exposure and HLA in healthy donors. TCRdb keeps only in-frame clones here, not all; method: immunoSEQ multiplex PCR. The sample lists around 300,000 clones; roughly 87% were seen once. Points from the study as a whole: Cytomegalovirus association was assigned to approximately 160 TCR beta chains.

The sequence came from a woman in her thirties in good health and CMV-seropositive. The sequencing sample was made of PBMCs. The chain combines TRBV29-1 with TRBJ1-1; 9 nucleotides align to TRBD1. In nucleotides, the CDR3 is TGCAGCGTCGTAGGACAGGGGCTTCCTTACACTGAAGCTTTCTTT. Translating it yields CSVVGQGLPYTEAFF. Full variable domain (rest looked up from reference TRBV29-1 and TRBJ1-1): SAVISQKPSRDICQRGTSLTIQCQVDSQVTMMFWYRQQPGQSLTLIATANQGSEATYESGFVIDKFPISRPNLTFSTLTVSNMSPEDSSIYLCSVVGQGLPYTEAFFGQGTRLTVV.